This TCR beta chain was found in a study of Ad26.COV2.S vaccination and SARS-CoV-2 variants. The V end was cut by 4 bases, the J end by 0 bases, with 10 bases between. Germline lookup yields CDR1 LNHDA and CDR2 SQIVND (reference sequence). The CDR3 is 15 residues long. Study outcomes and limitations: Reported post-vaccination CD8+ and CD4+ T cell responses to spike showed substantial breadth.

Libraries were prepared by immunoSEQ multiplex PCR; TCRdb keeps only in-frame clonotypes and omits some of them. The sample yields about 350,000 clones, roughly 90% seen once. Concerning this clone itself: Its specificity is not known.

Treatment: some 20 received Ad26.COV2.S at low or high dose, single or two shots; roughly five received placebo; per-sample allocation not given. The samples were gathered on day 63 after the first injection of vaccine or placebo. Material: peripheral blood, obtained in a trial of Ad26.COV2.S vaccine versus placebo. The V call is TRBV19, the J call TRBJ1-5; no definite D call. This TCR derives from a person between 18 and 65 years old who received the Ad26.COV2.S COVID-19 vaccine or a placebo. The CDR3 nucleotides read TGTGCCAGTAGTACGGTTCCGTATAGCAATCAGCCCCAGCATTTT. Translated, it gives CASSTVPYSNQPQHF.